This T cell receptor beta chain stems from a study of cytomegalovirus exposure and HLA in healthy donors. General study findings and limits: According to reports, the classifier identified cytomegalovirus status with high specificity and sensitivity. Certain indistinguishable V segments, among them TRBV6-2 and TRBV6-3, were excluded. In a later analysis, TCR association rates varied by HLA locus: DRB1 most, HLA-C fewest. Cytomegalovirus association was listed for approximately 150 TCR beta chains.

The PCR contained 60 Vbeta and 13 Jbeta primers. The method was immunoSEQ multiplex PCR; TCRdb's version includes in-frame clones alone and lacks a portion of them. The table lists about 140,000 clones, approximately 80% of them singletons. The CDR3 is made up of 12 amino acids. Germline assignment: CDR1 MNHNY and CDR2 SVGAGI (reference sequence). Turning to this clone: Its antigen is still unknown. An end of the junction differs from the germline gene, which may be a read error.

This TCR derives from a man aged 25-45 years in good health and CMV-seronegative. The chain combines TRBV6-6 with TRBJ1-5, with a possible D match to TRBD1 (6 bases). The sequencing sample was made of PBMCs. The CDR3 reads CASSYMDSRLDF. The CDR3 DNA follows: TGTGCCAGCAGTTACATGGACAGCCGATTGGATTTT.